This TCR beta chain was identified in a study of memory B cells and T cells in multiple sclerosis. Study results and caveats: Clone-set sizes differed between compartments, so shared clonotype counts needed normalization.

Profiling relied on immunoSEQ multiplex PCR, and the TCRdb table lists in-frame clones only, not all of them. The sample records approximately 47,000 clones, around 79% being singletons. The V gene's germline CDR1 is SQVTM and CDR2 ANQGSEA. The CDR3 has 13 residues. The V gene lost 5 bases and the J gene lost 4 bases, with 14 bases spanning the gap. Worth noting for this clone: Its antigen is as yet unknown.

After stimulus-free culture, autoproliferating CFSE-dim and non-proliferating CFSE-high T cells were sequenced separately. Pooled replicate wells came from some 50 million CFSE-labeled PBMCs cultured 7 days without stimulus. The PBMCs received approximately 0.5 uM CFSE and serum-free culture with no added stimuli. The rearrangement links TRBV29-1 to TRBJ1-1, with D tentatively TRBD1 (5 bases). The TCR comes from a human donor with multiple sclerosis. The sample taken for sequencing was PBMCs from blood kept in culture. CDR3 coding DNA: TGCAGCGTTTCCTTGGGCGGGGCCACTGAAGCTTTCTTT. Amino acid sequence: CSVSLGGATEAFF.